This TCR beta chain was identified in a study of OX40 agonist ivuxolimab in advanced cancers. Study-level background: Ivuxolimab was delivered to patients intravenously every 2 weeks at doses spanning 0.01 to 10 mg/kg. Study conclusions and caveats: Low clonal expansion, among the lowest seen, marked partial responders at 0.1-3.0 mg/kg.

Germline values: CDR1 MNHEY, CDR2 SMNVEV (reference sequence). V gave up 5 bases and J gave up 5 bases; unmatched junction bases: 4. The CDR3 totals 13 residues. Details on this clone: The antigen is unknown.

TCRdb keeps only in-frame clones here, not all; method: immunoSEQ multiplex PCR. Among tens of thousands of clones, about nine tenths were seen once, and the ten largest hold roughly 0.77%. The chain is built from TRBV27 and TRBJ2-5; 8 bases line up with TRBD1. The clonotype comes from an adult with an advanced solid tumor such as melanoma, head and neck, liver or kidney cancer. Material: CD4+ or CD8+ T cells sorted from blood, obtained in a trial of the OX40 agonist ivuxolimab. This CDR3 reads CASSRRTGETQYF. For the CDR3, the DNA is TGTGCCAGCAGTCGCAGGACAGGGGAGACCCAGTACTTC.